The 7 T cell receptor beta chains below all came from one sample that was sequenced in a study of blood T cells in healthy people across ages. For the second PCR, which ran for about 7 to 11 cycles, a sample-barcoded 5' primer and a J-beta primer mix were used. Each CDR3 protein is one row after TCRdb ran MiXCR on the 5' RACE reads. This sample yields approximately 350,000 distinct CDR3 sequences, of which about half are seen a single time; around 49% belongs to the top ten. Input material: blood. These receptor sequences come from a man in his 60s in good health.

The rearrangement links TRBV20-1 to TRBJ2-3, with 9 positions matching TRBD2. The CDR3 is made up of 13 amino acids. Unmatched junction bases numbered 4, after V lost 5 bases and J lost 4 bases. The germline gives CDR1 DFQATT, CDR2 SNEGSKA (reference sequence). The CDR3 spells CSALAGVSDTQYF. Written as DNA, the CDR3 is TGCAGTGCTTTAGCGGGAGTATCAGATACGCAGTATTTT.

This clonotype was counted a few times. This chain joins TRBV4-3 and TRBJ2-3; 9 bases line up with TRBD2. CDR3 length: 17 residues. V trimming: 5 bases; J trimming: 2 bases; junction bases outside the gene matches: 11. From germline, CDR1 is LGHNA and CDR2 YSLEER. The DNA for the CDR3 is TGCGCCAGCAGCTTGGGCGGGAGGGCCCGGGTCACAGATACGCAGTATTTT. Translating it yields CASSLGGRARVTDTQYF.

This clonotype has just a few counts. The chain uses TRBV12-3 or TRBV12-4 and TRBJ1-2; 8 nucleotides line up with TRBD1. V lost 6 bases to trimming and J lost 8 bases; unmatched junction nucleotides: 8. CDR3 length: 13 residues. This CDR3 reads CASRATGGRGYTF. CDR3 in DNA: TGTGCCAGCAGGGCCACAGGGGGAAGAGGCTACACCTTC.

V gene TRBV20-1 combines with J gene TRBJ2-7; D is perhaps TRBD2 (6 bases). The CDR3 covers 14 residues. The germline V gene has CDR1 DFQATT and CDR2 SNEGSKA (reference sequence). Deletions cut 6 bases from V and 2 bases from J, with 17 bases between. The DNA of the CDR3 is TGCAGTGCAACGGCCGGGACTCTAACCTACGAGCAGTACTTC. This sequence encodes CSATAGTLTYEQYF.

The genes are TRBV29-1 and TRBJ1-2; D unclear. In germline, CDR1 is SQVTM, CDR2 ANQGSEA. V was clipped by 4 bases and J by 3 bases, with 9 bases between them. The CDR3 extends over 12 amino acids. CDR3 in DNA: TGCAGCGTTGGCGACGGTGACTATGGCTACACCTTC. Translating gives CSVGDGDYGYTF.

This chain connects TRBV12-3 or TRBV12-4 to TRBJ2-1, with D hard to call. Trimming removed 5 bases from V and 8 bases from J, with 10 bases in between. The CDR3 has 12 residues. The CDR3 loop reads CASSPIAHEQFF. In nucleotides, the CDR3 is TGTGCCAGCAGTCCAATCGCCCATGAGCAGTTCTTC.

This clonotype was recorded a few times. The V call is TRBV29-1, the J call TRBJ2-3; D is uncertain. Trimming took 6 bases from V and 6 from J, leaving 10 bases between them. The CDR3 runs to 11 residues. Germline CDR1 reads SQVTM; CDR2 reads ANQGSEA. CDR3 nucleotides: TGCAGCGTGCTCAGTTCCGATACGCAGTATTTT. Protein: CSVLSSDTQYF.